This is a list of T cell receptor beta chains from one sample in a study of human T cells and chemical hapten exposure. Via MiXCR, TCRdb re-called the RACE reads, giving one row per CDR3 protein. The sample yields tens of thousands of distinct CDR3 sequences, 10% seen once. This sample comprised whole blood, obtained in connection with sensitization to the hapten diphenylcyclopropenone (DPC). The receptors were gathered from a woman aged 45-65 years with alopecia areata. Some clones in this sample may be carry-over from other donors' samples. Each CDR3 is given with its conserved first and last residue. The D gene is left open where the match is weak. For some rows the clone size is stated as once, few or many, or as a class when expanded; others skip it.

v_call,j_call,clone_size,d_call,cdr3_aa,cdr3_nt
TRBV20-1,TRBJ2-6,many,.,CSAMGPGVPGANVLTF,TGCAGTGCTATGGGGCCCGGGGTCCCTGGGGCCAACGTCCTGACTTTC
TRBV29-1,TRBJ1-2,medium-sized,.,CSVEDGQGPLSGYTF,TGCAGCGTTGAAGACGGCCAGGGCCCTTTGTCGGGCTACACCTTC
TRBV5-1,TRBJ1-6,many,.,CASSLTDRTYYNSPLHF,TGCGCCAGCAGCCTAACGGACAGAACCTACTATAATTCACCCCTCCACTTT
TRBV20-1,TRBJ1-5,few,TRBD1,CSAIPYRGEKFQPQHF,TGCAGTGCTATCCCCTACAGGGGCGAGAAGTTTCAGCCCCAGCATTTT
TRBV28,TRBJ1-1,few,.,CASGVSTEAFF,TGTGCCAGCGGGGTCAGCACTGAAGCTTTCTTT
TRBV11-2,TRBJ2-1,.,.,CASSLGRGEQFF,TGTGCCAGCAGCTTAGGGAGAGGTGAGCAGTTCTTC
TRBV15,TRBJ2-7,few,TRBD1,CATSEGTGPQVRQYF,TGTGCCACCAGCGAAGGGACAGGGCCGCAGGTGAGGCAGTACTTC
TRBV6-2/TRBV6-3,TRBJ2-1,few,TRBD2,CASTLATGGSNEQFF,TGTGCCAGCACCCTCGCGACGGGAGGATCGAATGAGCAGTTCTTC
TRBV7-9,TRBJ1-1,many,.,CASSLESRHTEAFF,TGTGCCAGCAGCTTAGAGAGCCGGCACACTGAAGCTTTCTTT
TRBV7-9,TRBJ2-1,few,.,CASSPGPLSYNEQFF,TGTGCCAGCAGCCCGGGACCTCTCTCCTACAATGAGCAGTTCTTC
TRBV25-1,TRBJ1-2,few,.,CASSVSRDGYTF,TGTGCCAGCAGTGTTTCCCGGGATGGCTACACCTTC
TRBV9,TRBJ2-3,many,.,CASQRGTDTQYF,TGTGCCAGCCAGCGAGGCACAGATACGCAGTATTTT
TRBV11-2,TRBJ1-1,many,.,CASSLVSGNTEAFF,TGTGCCAGCAGCTTAGTATCAGGGAACACTGAAGCTTTCTTT
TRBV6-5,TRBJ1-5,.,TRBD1,CASRSTGDQPQHF,TGTGCCAGCAGGTCTACAGGGGACCAGCCCCAGCATTTT
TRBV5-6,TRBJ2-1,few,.,CASSFPVALGEYNEQFF,TGCGCCAGCAGCTTCCCGGTAGCGTTGGGGGAATACAATGAGCAGTTCTTC
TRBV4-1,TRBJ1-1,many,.,CASSLYVYMNTEAFF,TGCGCCAGCAGCCTTTATGTCTACATGAACACTGAAGCTTTCTTT
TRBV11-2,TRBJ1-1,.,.,CASSFSSGRQNTEAFF,TGTGCCAGCAGCTTTTCATCGGGACGGCAGAACACTGAAGCTTTCTTT
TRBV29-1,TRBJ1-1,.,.,CSVSRNTEAFF,TGCAGCGTTTCTAGGAACACTGAAGCTTTCTTT
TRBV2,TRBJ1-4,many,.,CASNDRMNEKLFF,TGTGCCAGCAACGACAGGATGAATGAAAAACTGTTTTTT
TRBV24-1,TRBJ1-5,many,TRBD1,CATSGRGPNQPQHF,TGTGCCACCAGTGGCAGGGGGCCAAATCAGCCCCAGCATTTT
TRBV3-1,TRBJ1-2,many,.,CASSPLGGVGYGYTF,TGTGCCAGCAGCCCCCTGGGGGGTGTTGGGTATGGCTACACCTTC
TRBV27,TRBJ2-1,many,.,CASTARSAGEQFF,TGTGCCAGCACGGCGCGATCAGCCGGTGAGCAGTTCTTC
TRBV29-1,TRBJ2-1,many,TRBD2,CSGSGRAHNEQFF,TGCAGCGGTAGCGGGAGGGCCCACAATGAGCAGTTCTTC
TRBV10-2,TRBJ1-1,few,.,CASSEEGTETEAFF,TGCGCCAGCAGTGAAGAGGGTACGGAAACTGAAGCTTTCTTT
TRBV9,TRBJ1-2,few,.,CASSVGNYGYTF,TGTGCCAGCAGCGTAGGAAACTATGGCTACACCTTC
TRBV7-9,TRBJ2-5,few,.,CASSGWRGTGRGETQYF,TGTGCCAGCAGCGGCTGGCGGGGGACAGGCAGGGGCGAGACCCAGTACTTC
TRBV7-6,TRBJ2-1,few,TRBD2,CASSLAREAYNEQFF,TGTGCCAGCAGCTTGGCGCGGGAGGCGTACAATGAGCAGTTCTTC
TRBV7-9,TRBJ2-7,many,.,CASSSDDYEQYF,TGTGCCAGCAGCTCGGACGACTACGAGCAGTACTTC
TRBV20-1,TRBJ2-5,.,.,CSATHGETQYF,TGCAGTGCTACCCACGGGGAGACCCAGTACTTC
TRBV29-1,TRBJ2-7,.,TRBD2,CSVVAGEIYEQYF,TGCAGCGTTGTAGCGGGGGAAATCTACGAGCAGTACTTC
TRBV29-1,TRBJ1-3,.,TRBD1,CSVDIGTGGDTIYF,TGCAGCGTTGATATCGGGACAGGGGGTGACACCATATATTTT
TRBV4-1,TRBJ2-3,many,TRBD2,CASSQGPIPAGEPTDTQYF,TGCGCCAGCAGCCAAGGCCCTATTCCGGCGGGAGAACCAACAGATACGCAGTATTTT
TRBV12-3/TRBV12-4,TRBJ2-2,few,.,CASSLGGSAYYTGELFF,TGTGCCAGCAGTTTAGGCGGTTCTGCGTATTACACCGGGGAGCTGTTTTTT
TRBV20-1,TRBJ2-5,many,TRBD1,CSAQGQGEETQYF,TGCAGTGCCCAAGGGCAGGGGGAAGAGACCCAGTACTTC
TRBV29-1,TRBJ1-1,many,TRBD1,CSVVLGAGTGILGNTEAFF,TGCAGCGTTGTCCTCGGAGCCGGGACAGGGATATTAGGGAACACTGAAGCTTTCTTT